Given below is one T cell receptor beta chain in context. Trimming removed 6 bases from V and 9 bases from J; junction bases left unmatched: 9. CDR3 length: 15 residues. Germline CDR1 and CDR2: MDHEN and SYDVKM. This table comes from immunoSEQ multiplex PCR, and its TCRdb copy is limited to in-frame clones, with some not included. The sample contains about 35,000 clones, about 89% of which appear only once. These data originate in a study of blood T cell repertoires in COVID-19. Study-level information: The cDNA or gDNA used as material had been derived from T cells, B-cell-depleted T cells, or PBMCs.

Material for sequencing was peripheral blood. The chain carries TRBV28 and TRBJ1-6, with 9 positions matching TRBD1. This clonotype was obtained from a human donor in a cohort sampled during active COVID-19. In DNA form, the CDR3 reads TGTGCCAGCAGAACAGGGGGCGGTCCAGTTTCACCCCTCCACTTT. Protein sequence: CASRTGGGPVSPLHF.